The following is a TCR beta chain sequence with its context. Antigen specificity is unknown. These data are taken from a study of radiotherapy plus CTLA-4 blockade in lung cancer. For the study at large: Objective responses were seen in around 20% of patients, disease control in about 33%. Overall study findings and caveats: In blood, after radiotherapy plus ipilimumab, tumor-derived TCR clones expanded.

Here immunoSEQ multiplex PCR was the method, and the copy in TCRdb shows in-frame clones only, minus some. The sample includes under 70,000 clones, 70% to 85% of them seen just once. Focal radiation plus CTLA-4 blockade with ipilimumab was administered to patients who had chemo-refractory metastatic non-small-cell lung cancer. The CDR3 has 14 amino acids. Germline CDR1 reads SGDLS; CDR2 reads YYNGEE. Losses at the gene ends were 0 bases for V and 4 bases for J; bases not matched to a gene: 1. The rearrangement joins TRBV9 to TRBJ2-3; 8 bases are shared with TRBD1. The sequencing here drew on peripheral blood, taken from a patient treated with radiotherapy plus ipilimumab. The TCR was taken from a human donor with non-small cell lung cancer who had a complete response to radiotherapy plus ipilimumab. CDR3 bases: TGTGCCAGCAGCGTAGCACAGGGGGCAGATACGCAGTATTTT. This codes for CASSVAQGADTQYF.